The present TCR beta chain was sequenced within a study of blood T cell repertoires in COVID-19. In the study overall: Specimens from acute and convalescent COVID-19 originated in the United States, Italy and Spain. The analysed material was cDNA or gDNA that came from T cells, B-cell-depleted T cells, or PBMCs.

CDR1 and CDR2 from the germline V gene are MNHEY and SVGAGI. Trimming shortened V by 8 bases and J by 1 base, and 11 bases separated the two germline ends. The length of the CDR3 is 14 residues. Per the original methods: Reference gene primers were amplified, and this amplification served to estimate nucleated cell counts. Measured with immunoSEQ multiplex PCR; TCRdb has only the in-frame clones, and not every one. V and J calls and clone size are those listed in that table; D and trimming were worked out from the DNA. Among some 90,000 clones listed, less than 90% were seen once. The specimen sequenced was peripheral blood. The genes are TRBV6-5 and TRBJ1-4; possibly TRBD1 for D (6 bases). The source is a human donor in a cohort sampled during active COVID-19. The CDR3 coding sequence is TGTGCCAGCGCATGGACAGTAACTAATGAAAAACTGTTTTTT. This codes for CASAWTVTNEKLFF.